The TCR beta chain described here comes from a study of shared clonotypes between healthy human individuals. In regard to this clone: Its specificity is unknown.

Per the original methods: Junction-only sequences produced by ImmunoSEQ had no quality scores, so filtering differed. The method was immunoSEQ multiplex PCR; TCRdb's version includes in-frame clones alone and lacks a portion of them. For V, J and clone size, that table is used; D and trimming come from the DNA. This table holds roughly 2.5 million clones, approximately 90% found once. General study points: Non-shared clonotypes were found to have lower generation probabilities than the clonotypes that were shared by all four of the sorted-subset donors. As a rule, naive subsets had a larger estimated richness than memory subsets.

The sequence came from a man between 18 and 29 years old in good health. Material for sequencing was naive CD4+ T cells sorted from blood. Sample subset: CD45RA+ positively selected.

The CDR3 nucleotides read TGCGCCAGCAGCCGGGGGGCCTCCGCTGGCTCAGATACGCAGTATTTT. Protein: CASSRGASAGSDTQYF. J is TRBJ2-3 and V is TRBV5-1; a possible D gene is TRBD2 (7 bases). Germline V gene data show CDR1 as SGHRS and CDR2 as YFSETQ. Trimming removed 4 bases from V and 4 bases from J, with 19 bases in between. This CDR3 is built from 16 residues.